This section outlines one T cell receptor (beta chain) sequence together with its context. The antigen this receptor binds is unknown. Base qualities are not provided; no much larger clone lies one nucleotide away. CDR1 SGHNT and CDR2 YYREEE were looked up in the germline V gene (reference sequence). There are 17 amino acids in the CDR3, from cysteine to phenylalanine inclusive. Of all the DNA, just the CDR3 is kept, 51 bases in frame from base 1. Compared with germline, V lacks 4 bases and J lacks 0 bases; bases without a gene match: 7. The immunoSEQ Assay, a bias-controlled multiplex PCR, was used to amplify TCRbeta CDR3 regions from genomic DNA. Per the source publication's procedure: Within the assay, amplification of reference gene primers was used to estimate how many nucleated cells each sample contained. To quantify the absolute abundance of each unique TCRbeta CDR3 rearrangement, sequence reads were collapsed and filtered. For each sample, productive Simpson clonality was calculated as the square root of Simpson's diversity index over productive rearrangements. TCRdb provides this immuneACCESS table in a form limited to in-frame rearrangements. Some clones are lacking; in checked studies, under half of them reflect an unresolved V gene, and why the rest are absent is not known. The DNA was the basis for D and trimming; V, J and clone size are from that table. The table for this sample lists about 39,000 clones; 79% of them were counted only once. The ten largest clones add up to around 20% of the sample.

The data originate from a study of blood T cell repertoires in COVID-19 (dated by TCRdb to the early 2020s). Notes on the research overall: Samples covering the acute and convalescent phases of COVID-19 were provided by collaborators in the United States, Italy and Spain. The repertoires were released in a freely available public database meant as a resource for research on the immune response to SARS-CoV-2. Where available, HLA class I and class II types were obtained from metadata supplied by the sample provider rather than from assay-based typing. Subjects who had been exposed to COVID-19, were actively infected with it, or had recovered from it provided the deeply sampled blood TCRbeta repertoires that made up the dataset. The material from the prospective study consisted of cDNA or gDNA derived from T cells, B-cell-depleted T cells, or PBMCs. The sample metadata nearly always contained a de-identified subject ID, COVID-19 status, age in years and sex. Samples were obtained from the ongoing ImmuneRACE study (first 160 participants) and from 1,000 to 1,500 subjects provided by 6 global collaborators.

Results the study describes overall, beyond this receptor: The amount of clinical and demographic metadata varied by source and participant and was provided uncurated.

Each collaborating institution followed its own protocols to collect whole blood in K2EDTA tubes. For TCRbeta analysis, collaborator samples were shipped as frozen whole blood, as isolated PBMCs, or as DNA extracted from either sample type. The chain employs TRBV5-4 and TRBJ2-6; 7 of the junction bases match TRBD1. This clonotype was obtained from a man aged 70-80 years with acute or convalescent COVID-19. Sequencing was performed on peripheral blood. Read as DNA, the sequence is TGTGCCAGCAGCACGGGACAGATTGGCTCTGGGGCCAACGTCCTGACTTTC. Its coded protein is CASSTGQIGSGANVLTF.